This is a list of T cell receptor beta chains from one sample in a study of T cell changes during pregnancy in multiple sclerosis. Profiling relied on immunoSEQ multiplex PCR, and the TCRdb table lists in-frame clones only, not all of them. The sample carries tens of thousands of clones, just under 95% recorded once. Here the sequenced sample was peripheral blood, taken after pregnancy. The receptor source for this set is a female donor in good health, enrolled as a control in a pregnancy study. Both conserved end residues are part of each CDR3. The order of the fields is D gene, V gene, J gene, clone size, CDR3 DNA, CDR3 protein. The D gene is left open where the match is weak. Size tells how often a clone was seen (once, few, many) or the class of an expanded clone, and some rows leave it out.

d_gene: -; v_gene: TRBV19; j_gene: TRBJ1-1; abundance: once; CDR3nt: TGTGCCAGTAGTATGGGCAACAAAGAAGCTTTCTTT; CDR3aa: CASSMGNKEAFF
d_gene: TRBD1; v_gene: TRBV2; j_gene: TRBJ1-6; abundance: once; CDR3nt: TGTGCCAGCAGACTCGACGGGACAGCTAATTCACCCCTCCACTTT; CDR3aa: CASRLDGTANSPLHF
d_gene: -; v_gene: TRBV4-1; j_gene: TRBJ1-4; abundance: -; CDR3nt: TGCGCCAGCAGCCAAGATGTGACAGTCAGATATGAAAAACTGTTTTTT; CDR3aa: CASSQDVTVRYEKLFF
d_gene: -; v_gene: TRBV9; j_gene: TRBJ1-4; abundance: -; CDR3nt: TGTGCCAGCAGCGCCTCCTCCGGTGAAAAACTGTTTTTT; CDR3aa: CASSASSGEKLFF
d_gene: TRBD2; v_gene: TRBV6-1; j_gene: TRBJ2-1; abundance: -; CDR3nt: TGTGCCAGCAGTGAATTGGGGGGGAGCTCCTACAATGAGCAGTTCTTC; CDR3aa: CASSELGGSSYNEQFF
d_gene: -; v_gene: TRBV11-2; j_gene: TRBJ2-2; abundance: -; CDR3nt: TGTGCCAGCAGCTTCGTCGGGAACACCGGGGAGCTGTTTTTT; CDR3aa: CASSFVGNTGELFF
d_gene: -; v_gene: TRBV19; j_gene: TRBJ2-7; abundance: -; CDR3nt: TGTGCCAGTAGTACGGCTCGAGGGGGCTACGAGCAGTACTTC; CDR3aa: CASSTARGGYEQYF
d_gene: TRBD2; v_gene: TRBV10-3; j_gene: TRBJ2-7; abundance: -; CDR3nt: TGTGCCACCAGACTAGCGGGTTCTTACGAGCAGTACTTC; CDR3aa: CATRLAGSYEQYF
d_gene: TRBD2; v_gene: TRBV4-3; j_gene: TRBJ2-1; abundance: -; CDR3nt: TGCGCCAGCAGCCAAGGACTAGCGGGGAATGAGCAGTTCTTC; CDR3aa: CASSQGLAGNEQFF
d_gene: -; v_gene: TRBV7-3; j_gene: TRBJ2-5; abundance: -; CDR3nt: TGTGCCAGCAGCTTAACTGGAGGGGCAGAGACCCAGTACTTC; CDR3aa: CASSLTGGAETQYF
d_gene: -; v_gene: TRBV11-3; j_gene: TRBJ1-1; abundance: -; CDR3nt: TGTGCCAGCAGCTTAGGGCAGGGAACCACTGAAGCTTTCTTT; CDR3aa: CASSLGQGTTEAFF
d_gene: -; v_gene: TRBV4-2; j_gene: TRBJ1-4; abundance: -; CDR3nt: TGTGCCAGCAGCCAAGTGGGACACCAGAATGAAAAACTGTTTTTT; CDR3aa: CASSQVGHQNEKLFF
d_gene: TRBD1; v_gene: TRBV5-8; j_gene: TRBJ2-3; abundance: -; CDR3nt: TGTGCCAGCAGCACCAGGGGGCGGCTAATTGGAGATACGCAGTATTTT; CDR3aa: CASSTRGRLIGDTQYF
d_gene: -; v_gene: TRBV5-5; j_gene: TRBJ1-3; abundance: -; CDR3nt: TGTGCCAGCAGCTTCTTTGGAAACACCATATATTTT; CDR3aa: CASSFFGNTIYF
d_gene: TRBD1; v_gene: TRBV30; j_gene: TRBJ2-3; abundance: once; CDR3nt: TGTGCCTGGAGTAGACAGGGAGCAGATACGCAGTATTTT; CDR3aa: CAWSRQGADTQYF
d_gene: TRBD1; v_gene: TRBV30; j_gene: TRBJ1-5; abundance: -; CDR3nt: TGTGCCTGGAGTGTACAGGGGAATCAGCCCCAGCATTTT; CDR3aa: CAWSVQGNQPQHF
d_gene: -; v_gene: TRBV28; j_gene: TRBJ1-5; abundance: -; CDR3nt: TGTGCCAGCTGGTCTTTGGAGGATCGTGGGGGCAATCAGCCCCAGCATTTT; CDR3aa: CASWSLEDRGGNQPQHF
d_gene: -; v_gene: TRBV7-2; j_gene: TRBJ1-2; abundance: -; CDR3nt: TGTGCCAGCGGCCCCGTCTGGAACTATGGCTACACCTTC; CDR3aa: CASGPVWNYGYTF
d_gene: TRBD1; v_gene: TRBV7-9; j_gene: TRBJ1-4; abundance: once; CDR3nt: TGTGCCAGCAGCCACCGGGACAGGGGTGGTGAAAAACTGTTTTTT; CDR3aa: CASSHRDRGGEKLFF
d_gene: TRBD2; v_gene: TRBV5-1; j_gene: TRBJ2-1; abundance: -; CDR3nt: TGCGCCAGCAGCTGGACTAGCGGGAGGGCAGATGAGCAGTTCTTC; CDR3aa: CASSWTSGRADEQFF
d_gene: -; v_gene: TRBV7-9; j_gene: TRBJ1-1; abundance: -; CDR3nt: TGTGCCAGCAGCTTATCAGGGGACACTGAAGCTTTCTTT; CDR3aa: CASSLSGDTEAFF
d_gene: -; v_gene: TRBV7-9; j_gene: TRBJ2-2; abundance: -; CDR3nt: TGTGCCAGCAGCTCCAGACAGGCCAGTTACACCGGGGAGCTGTTTTTT; CDR3aa: CASSSRQASYTGELFF
d_gene: TRBD2; v_gene: TRBV28; j_gene: TRBJ2-7; abundance: -; CDR3nt: TGTGCCGGTCCTACCCCAGCGGGGGTGTACTACGAGCAGTACTTC; CDR3aa: CAGPTPAGVYYEQYF
d_gene: -; v_gene: TRBV7-2; j_gene: TRBJ2-1; abundance: -; CDR3nt: TGTGCCAGCAGCATCCCTGGTGGGCTTCTCTACAATGAGCAGTTCTTC; CDR3aa: CASSIPGGLLYNEQFF
d_gene: -; v_gene: TRBV28; j_gene: TRBJ1-1; abundance: -; CDR3nt: TGTGCCAGCAGCCCCGAGGCTGGGGGGGCTTTCTTT; CDR3aa: CASSPEAGGAFF
d_gene: -; v_gene: TRBV7-6; j_gene: TRBJ1-5; abundance: -; CDR3nt: TGTGCCAGCAGCTTAGCGGCCGTACCAGGGGTAATTCAGCCCCAGCATTTT; CDR3aa: CASSLAAVPGVIQPQHF
d_gene: -; v_gene: TRBV6-5; j_gene: TRBJ1-3; abundance: -; CDR3nt: TGTGCCAGCAGTTACAGAGCTACGGGAAACACCATATATTTT; CDR3aa: CASSYRATGNTIYF
d_gene: TRBD2; v_gene: TRBV5-4; j_gene: TRBJ2-2; abundance: once; CDR3nt: TGTGCCAGCTCCCTGACTAGCGGGGCCGGGGAGCTGTTTTTT; CDR3aa: CASSLTSGAGELFF